Presented here are 13 T cell receptor beta chains from one specimen sequenced in a study of blood T cell repertoires in COVID-19 (TCRdb year 2020). Library preparation employed the immunoSEQ multiplex PCR assay. TCRdb carries this immuneACCESS record with in-frame sequences only. Its versions omit some clonotypes, under half of them owing to an unresolved V gene in the studies checked, with the rest unexplained. The sample data list over 100,000 clones, and around 73% of these were observed just once. Of the sample, 7.5% to 10% is held by the ten largest clones. The sequencing input was peripheral blood. These receptors all come from a man in his 60s with active or convalescent COVID-19.

This chain uses TRBV12-3 or TRBV12-4 with TRBJ2-7, with D perhaps matching TRBD1 (5 bases). The CDR3 is 11 amino acids. Between the trimmed V and J ends, which lost 6 bases and 3 bases, there was a span of 6 bases. DNA of the CDR3: TGTGCCAGCAGAGGGGTCTACGAGCAGTACTTC. This encodes CASRGVYEQYF.

The genes are TRBV24-1 and TRBJ2-1; TRBD2 aligns across 10 bases. V trimming: 5 bases; J trimming: 5 bases; junction bases outside the gene matches: 11. CDR1 is KGHDR, CDR2 SFDVKD, per germline. There are 17 residues in the CDR3. The CDR3 region is CATSAPSGRGVDNEQFF. CDR3 sequence (DNA): TGTGCCACCAGTGCACCTAGCGGGAGAGGAGTGGACAATGAGCAGTTCTTC.

The rearrangement joins TRBV30 to TRBJ2-1, with 7 bases aligning to TRBD1. The CDR3 runs to 12 residues. The J segment lost 8 bases and the V segment lost 2 bases, leaving 3 bases of the junction unmatched. Germline assignment: CDR1 GTSNPN and CDR2 SVGIG (reference sequence). CDR3: CAWSFRGHEQFF. CDR3 sequence (DNA): TGTGCCTGGAGTTTTAGGGGGCATGAGCAGTTCTTC.

This clone is a singleton in its sample. CDR3 amino acids: CASSAPQGAVGYTF. CDR3 sequence (DNA): TGTGCCAGCAGTGCCCCACAGGGGGCGGTTGGCTACACCTTC. J is TRBJ1-2 and V is TRBV28; 9 nucleotides agree with TRBD1. This CDR3 is 14 amino acids long. The J segment lost 7 bases and the V segment lost 5 bases, leaving 8 bases of the junction unmatched. Germline assignment: CDR1 MDHEN and CDR2 SYDVKM.

The chain links TRBV15 to TRBJ2-1; TRBD2 matches at 9 bases. The junction had 14 bases not matched to a gene; V was cut back by 8 bases and J by 0 bases. The CDR3 consists of 18 residues. The germline V gene encodes CDR1 LNHNV and CDR2 YYDKDF (reference sequence). This CDR3 is CATQGGLAVLSSYNEQFF. DNA for the CDR3: TGTGCCACCCAGGGGGGACTAGCTGTTTTGAGCTCCTACAATGAGCAGTTCTTC.

The V gene is TRBV2, the J gene TRBJ1-1; TRBD1 matches 9 bases. The CDR3 spans 14 residues. V gave up 5 bases and J gave up 10 bases; unmatched junction bases: 11. The germline V gene encodes CDR1 SNHLY and CDR2 FYNNEI. CDR3 sequence: CASSRQGVSEGAFF. The CDR3 DNA reads TGTGCCAGCAGTCGACAGGGGGTGTCAGAGGGAGCTTTCTTT.

V is TRBV6-1 and J is TRBJ2-3; unclear D gene. The length of the CDR3 is 15 residues. Per germline, CDR1 MNHNS and CDR2 SASEGT. V lost 2 bases and J lost 0, with 9 bases in between. CDR3: CASSEIRSSTDTQYF. In DNA, the CDR3 is TGTGCCAGCAGTGAAATCAGGTCTAGCACAGATACGCAGTATTTT.

The chain carries TRBV2 and TRBJ2-7, with TRBD1 identical over 9 bases. Germline CDR1 is SNHLY and CDR2 is FYNNEI. This CDR3 spans 15 amino acids. V dropped 6 bases and J dropped 1; count of bases not matched to a gene: 7. CDR3 sequence: CASSAPGTGSYEQYF. As DNA, the CDR3 is TGTGCCAGCAGCGCCCCCGGGACAGGGTCCTACGAGCAGTACTTC.

The chain employs TRBV7-6 and TRBJ1-3; 11 nucleotides match TRBD1. Germline lookup yields CDR1 SGHVS and CDR2 FNYEAQ. With V trimmed by 6 bases and J by 3 bases, 10 bases remained unmatched. This CDR3 region has 17 residues. CDR3 nucleotide sequence: TGTGCCAGCAGTCGCACTCCCGGGACAGGGGGTGGAAACACCATATATTTT. This codes for CASSRTPGTGGGNTIYF.

The V and J genes are TRBV10-3 and TRBJ1-1, with unresolved D. The CDR3 sequence is 16 residues long. In germline, CDR1 is ENHRY, CDR2 SYGVKD. Trimming stripped 6 bases from V and 4 bases from J, with 21 bases between. The CDR3 nucleotides are TGTGCCATCAGGCTCGGGGTCACCGGGGTGGGCACTGAAGCTTTCTTT. Protein: CAIRLGVTGVGTEAFF.

CDR3 bases: TGCAGCGTTTTAGGGAGGGAGGGTGGCTACACCTTC. Protein: CSVLGREGGYTF. V is TRBV29-1 and J is TRBJ1-2; D remains unclear. Germline V lookup: CDR1 SQVTM, CDR2 ANQGSEA. V lost 5 bases, J lost 7 bases, and 14 bases lay in between. This CDR3 has 12 amino acids.

The chain carries TRBV27 and TRBJ2-5; 7 bases align to TRBD1. CDR3 length: 15 residues. The V gene's germline CDR1 is MNHEY and CDR2 SMNVEV (reference sequence). The J segment lost 2 bases and the V segment lost 6 bases, leaving 9 bases of the junction unmatched. CDR3 amino acids: CASSPPDRAQETQYF. CDR3 bases: TGTGCCAGCAGCCCCCCTGACAGGGCTCAAGAGACCCAGTACTTC.

J is TRBJ2-1 and V is TRBV29-1; 7 bases are a match to TRBD1. The germline V gene has CDR1 SQVTM and CDR2 ANQGSEA. The CDR3 extends over 14 amino acids. J was trimmed by 0 bases and V by 3 bases; bases with no gene match: 2. The CDR3: CSVEDRSSYNEQFF. CDR3 in DNA: TGCAGCGTTGAGGACAGGAGCTCCTACAATGAGCAGTTCTTC.